What follows are 32 T cell receptor beta chains derived from one specimen sequenced in a study of PD-1 blockade in classical Hodgkin lymphoma. Patients all relapsed after autologous stem cell transplantation, and there was variation in brentuximab vedotin exposure. Measured with immunoSEQ multiplex PCR; TCRdb has only the in-frame clones, and not every one. The table has 30,000 to 40,000 clones, about four fifths seen once. The sample here was peripheral blood mononuclear cells (PBMCs), taken at baseline. The origin of the receptors is a human donor with classical Hodgkin lymphoma.

The J gene is TRBJ2-1, the V gene TRBV7-3; 7 nucleotides align to TRBD1. The CDR3 covers 15 residues. The trim removed 5 bases at V and 4 bases at J, leaving 8 bases unmatched. Germline CDR1 and CDR2: SGHTA and FQGTGA. This CDR3 reads CASSTKGAEYNEQFF. The CDR3 DNA reads TGTGCCAGCAGCACCAAGGGGGCCGAGTACAATGAGCAGTTCTTC.

The CDR3 reads CASSRGQGGEKLFF. The CDR3 region has the DNA TGTGCCAGCAGCAGGGGACAGGGCGGCGAAAAACTGTTTTTT. The V call is TRBV7-2, the J call TRBJ1-4; 9 nucleotides line up with TRBD1. Germline values: CDR1 SGHTA, CDR2 FQGNSA. CDR3 length: 14 amino acids. V was pared by 5 bases and J by 8 bases, with 6 bases of the junction left unmatched.

This sequence joins TRBV7-8 and TRBJ1-2; TRBD1 agrees at 7 bases. Germline CDR1 is SGHVS and CDR2 is FQNEAQ. This CDR3 has 15 amino acids. Trimming removed 5 bases from V and 3 bases from J; junction bases left unmatched: 9. The CDR3 DNA is TGTGCCAGCAGCCCCCGACAGGGCCTCGACTATGGCTACACCTTC. Protein product: CASSPRQGLDYGYTF.

This chain joins TRBV6-5 and TRBJ1-1, with unresolved D. Per the germline V gene, CDR1 is MNHEY and CDR2 is SVGAGI. The length of the CDR3 is 11 residues. V was cut by 6 bases and J by 7 bases, with 9 bases left in between. CDR3 loop: CASSEFGEAFF. In DNA, the CDR3 is TGTGCCAGCAGCGAGTTCGGTGAAGCTTTCTTT.

About this clone: An end of the junction does not agree with germline; a read error may underlie this. The chain has TRBV30 and TRBJ1-2, with no clear D. The CDR3 consists of 13 residues. The germline V gene has CDR1 GTSNPN and CDR2 SVGIG (reference sequence). The DNA of the CDR3 is TGTGCCCGGAGTCGCGGCGCCCGCGGTGGCTACACCTTC. Encoded protein: CARSRGARGGYTF.

This clone was picked up one time. The CDR3 nucleotides read TGCGCCAGCAGCTTTGCAGGGGGCCAAGAGACCCAGTACTTC. Protein: CASSFAGGQETQYF. The chain uses TRBV5-1 and TRBJ2-5, with 7 bases identical to TRBD1. CDR1 is SGHRS and CDR2 is YFSETQ in the germline V gene. V shed 2 bases, J shed 1 base, and the junction held 2 bases outside the gene matches. The CDR3 length is 14 residues. Looking up the rest from reference TRBV5-1 and TRBJ2-5 gives the full variable domain: KAGVTQTPRYLIKTRGQQVTLSCSPISGHRSVSWYQQTPGQGLQFLFEYFSETQRNKGNFPGRFSGRQFSNSRSEMNVSTLELGDSALYLCASSFAGGQETQYFGPGTRLLVL.

In this sample, this clone turned up a few times. The junction differs from germline at one of its ends, possibly a read error. The V gene is TRBV28, the J gene TRBJ2-1, with 8 bases fitting TRBD2. Germline V gene data show CDR1 as MDHEN and CDR2 as SYDVKM. This CDR3 has 13 amino acids. CDR3 residues: CASRGLTGTRGVF. DNA of the CDR3: TGTGCCAGCAGAGGACTCACCGGGACTAGGGGAGTCTTC.

The V and J genes are TRBV5-1 and TRBJ1-1, with D possibly being TRBD1 (5 bases). The CDR3 covers 14 residues. CDR1 SGHRS and CDR2 YFSETQ come from the germline V gene. Trimming pared 2 bases from V and 4 bases from J, leaving 12 bases between. Here the CDR3 reads CASSLEGVGTEAFF. The CDR3 region has the DNA TGCGCCAGCAGCTTAGAAGGGGTGGGCACTGAAGCTTTCTTT. Full variable domain (outside the CDR3, taken from reference TRBV5-1 and TRBJ1-1): KAGVTQTPRYLIKTRGQQVTLSCSPISGHRSVSWYQQTPGQGLQFLFEYFSETQRNKGNFPGRFSGRQFSNSRSEMNVSTLELGDSALYLCASSLEGVGTEAFFGQGTRLTVV.

This chain joins TRBV6-5 and TRBJ1-1; 7 positions match TRBD1. This CDR3 is built from 16 residues. The junction had 13 bases not matched to a gene; V was cut back by 4 bases and J by 5 bases. CDR1 MNHEY and CDR2 SVGAGI come from the germline V gene. The CDR3: CASSSRQGSVGTEAFF. The CDR3 region has the DNA TGTGCCAGCAGTTCAAGACAGGGTAGTGTCGGGACTGAAGCTTTCTTT.

V and J are TRBV4-3 and TRBJ2-1; TRBD1 might be the D (6 bases). V was cut by 0 bases and J by 4 bases, with 13 bases left in between. The CDR3 spans 16 residues. The germline gives CDR1 LGHNA, CDR2 YSLEER. In nucleotides, the CDR3 is TGCGCCAGCAGCCAAGATCTCAGGGGCTTGTACAATGAGCAGTTCTTC. This sequence encodes CASSQDLRGLYNEQFF.

The chain uses TRBV2 and TRBJ2-7; either TRBD1 or TRBD2 may fit D (5 bases each). CDR3 size: 15 residues. CDR1 and CDR2 (germline): SNHLY, FYNNEI. Trimming removed 7 bases at V and 5 bases at J, with 21 bases between. CDR3 nucleotide sequence: TGTGCCAGCAACAATCCTGCTGGGGGAACTGACGAGCAGTACTTC. This encodes CASNNPAGGTDEQYF.

This chain joins TRBV4-3 and TRBJ2-1, with D maybe TRBD2 (5 bases). The ends were cut back, 6 bases at V and 4 bases at J, with 10 bases in the middle. The CDR3 runs to 13 residues. Germline V gene data show CDR1 as LGHNA and CDR2 as YSLEER. CDR3 nucleotide sequence: TGCGCCAGCAGTCCGGACTTTTACAATGAGCAGTTCTTC. Residues: CASSPDFYNEQFF.

The sample holds a few counts of this clone. The chain joins TRBV6-6 to TRBJ2-3; the D call may be TRBD1 or TRBD2 (5 bases each). CDR1 and CDR2 from the germline V gene are MNHNY and SVGAGI (reference sequence). V gave up 5 bases and J gave up 6 bases, with 15 bases separating them. CDR3 length equals 14 residues. CDR3 sequence: CASSPGTPADTQYF. As DNA, the CDR3 is TGTGCCAGCAGTCCCGGGACCCCGGCGGATACGCAGTATTTT.

The V gene is TRBV6-4, the J gene TRBJ1-1; D is uncertain. V was cut by 3 bases and J by 0 bases, with 5 bases left in between. CDR3 length: 13 residues. Germline V gene data show CDR1 as MRHNA and CDR2 as SNTAGT. CDR3 loop: CASSDNLNTEAFF. Written as DNA, the CDR3 is TGTGCCAGCAGTGATAACCTGAACACTGAAGCTTTCTTT.

The chain has TRBV4-3 and TRBJ1-3, with 9 bases lining up with TRBD1. Trimming removed 0 bases from V and 0 bases from J; junction bases left unmatched: 6. The CDR3 has 18 residues. Germline V gene lookup returns CDR1 LGHNA and CDR2 YSLEER. CDR3 in amino acids: CASSQDGTGSYSGNTIYF. DNA for the CDR3: TGCGCCAGCAGCCAAGATGGGACAGGGTCTTACTCTGGAAACACCATATATTTT.

This rearrangement joins TRBV18 to TRBJ1-5; D perhaps matches TRBD1 (5 bases). The CDR3 extends over 13 amino acids. Trimming removed 3 bases at V and 6 bases at J, with 9 bases between. From germline, CDR1 is KGHSH and CDR2 LQKENI. The CDR3 sequence is CASSPGGVQPQHF. The CDR3 DNA follows: TGTGCCAGCTCACCGGGGGGTGTTCAGCCCCAGCATTTT.

The chain is built from TRBV7-6 and TRBJ2-7, with D uncertain. V was clipped by 1 base and J by 4 bases, with 14 bases between them. Germline V CDR1 and CDR2: SGHVS, FNYEAQ. The CDR3 totals 15 residues. The CDR3 coding sequence is TGTGCCAGCAGCTTAGAGTCTGGGCCCGCATACGAGCAGTACTTC. This sequence encodes CASSLESGPAYEQYF.

The V call is TRBV5-1, the J call TRBJ2-1; D might be TRBD2 (5 bases). The CDR3 loop spans 15 amino acids. V was clipped by 6 bases and J by 0 bases, with 13 bases between them. The germline gives CDR1 SGHRS, CDR2 YFSETQ. CDR3 sequence reads: CASTPASGSYNEQFF. The CDR3 region has the DNA TGCGCCAGCACCCCGGCAAGCGGCTCCTACAATGAGCAGTTCTTC.

The rearrangement uses TRBV4-3 and TRBJ2-7; 8 bases match TRBD1. The germline V gene has CDR1 LGHNA and CDR2 YSLEER. This CDR3 has 17 residues. V dropped 4 bases and J dropped 1; count of bases not matched to a gene: 12. CDR3 residues: CASSRGMGQVGSYEQYF. CDR3 coding DNA: TGCGCCAGCAGCCGGGGCATGGGACAGGTAGGATCCTACGAGCAGTACTTC.

The chain has TRBV7-2 and TRBJ2-5, with D uncertain. CDR3 length equals 13 residues. Per the germline V gene, CDR1 is SGHTA and CDR2 is FQGNSA. V was pared by 8 bases and J by 5 bases, with 15 bases between. For the CDR3, the DNA is TGTGCCAGCGAACCCCATCCAATGGAGACCCAGTACTTC. Translated: CASEPHPMETQYF.

This clone has only a few counts. V usage is TRBV2 and J usage is TRBJ1-4; 7 positions agree with TRBD1. This CDR3 spans 15 amino acids. The trim removed 2 bases at V and 8 bases at J, leaving 8 bases unmatched. CDR1 and CDR2 from the germline V gene are SNHLY and FYNNEI. The CDR3 region has the DNA TGTGCCAGCAGTGAACCCGACAGGGCGGAGGAAAAACTGTTTTTT. This gives the protein CASSEPDRAEEKLFF.

This sequence joins TRBV7-9 and TRBJ2-7, with D perhaps matching TRBD2 (5 bases). The germline CDR1 and CDR2 sequences are SEHNR and FQNEAQ (reference sequence). This CDR3 comprises 14 residues. Trimming cost V 3 bases and J 0 bases, with 9 bases left between them. The CDR3 DNA is TGTGCCAGCAGCTTGTGGGAGAGCTCCTACGAGCAGTACTTC. The encoded protein is CASSLWESSYEQYF. The complete variable domain, with remaining parts taken from reference TRBV7-9 and TRBJ2-7, reads DTGVSQNPRHKITKRGQNVTFRCDPISEHNRLYWYRQTLGQGPEFLTYFQNEAQLEKSRLLSDRFSAERPKGSFSTLEIQRTEQGDSAMYLCASSLWESSYEQYFGPGTRLTVT.

The table lists this clone with a count of one. This chain links TRBV28 with TRBJ2-1; TRBD1 aligns across 9 bases. The CDR3 contains 15 residues. The germline gives CDR1 MDHEN, CDR2 SYDVKM. V dropped 6 bases and J dropped 7; count of bases not matched to a gene: 10. In nucleotides, the CDR3 is TGTGCCAGCAGCTCCGGACAGGGGACCAGAAATGAGCAGTTCTTC. It yields the protein CASSSGQGTRNEQFF.

The chain recombines TRBV7-6 with TRBJ2-1, with 7 bases fitting TRBD2. The length of the CDR3 is 15 residues. The J segment lost 8 bases and the V segment lost 0 bases, leaving 7 bases of the junction unmatched. Germline CDR1 reads SGHVS; CDR2 reads FNYEAQ. Here the CDR3 DNA reads TGTGCCAGCAGCTTAGCCTACGGGGGGTCCCATGAGCAGTTCTTC. It yields the protein CASSLAYGGSHEQFF.

CDR3 nucleotide sequence: TGTGCCAGCAGCCCACGGGAGTCATTCTATGGCTACACCTTC. Its translation: CASSPRESFYGYTF. The rearrangement links TRBV6-5 to TRBJ1-2; D call uncertain. The CDR3 contains 14 residues. Between the trimmed V and J ends, which lost 6 bases and 4 bases, there was a span of 15 bases. The germline CDR1 and CDR2 sequences are MNHEY and SVGAGI.

This rearrangement joins TRBV11-2 to TRBJ1-2; D possibly corresponds to TRBD1 (5 bases). CDR1 is SGHAT and CDR2 is FQNNGV in the germline V gene. This CDR3 has 15 amino acids. Trimming pared 4 bases from V and 8 bases from J, leaving 20 bases between. CDR3 sequence: CASSSLDPFWGGYTF. In nucleotides, the CDR3 is TGTGCCAGCAGCTCCCTGGACCCTTTTTGGGGCGGCTACACCTTC. The complete variable domain, with remaining parts taken from reference TRBV11-2 and TRBJ1-2, reads EAGVAQSPRYKIIEKRQSVAFWCNPISGHATLYWYQQILGQGPKLLIQFQNNGVVDDSQLPKDRFSAERLKGVDSTLKIQPAKLEDSAVYLCASSSLDPFWGGYTFGSGTRLTVV.

Regarding this clone: The sample holds other DNA sequences that translate to the same CDR3. J is TRBJ2-3 and V is TRBV7-2; no firm D call. V was clipped by 5 bases and J by 2 bases, with 8 bases between them. Per the germline V gene, CDR1 is SGHTA and CDR2 is FQGNSA. The CDR3 has 13 amino acids. The CDR3 sequence is CASSRPNTDTQYF. CDR3 nucleotide sequence: TGTGCCAGCAGCCGGCCTAACACAGATACGCAGTATTTT.

V and J are TRBV27 and TRBJ2-2; 11 bases align to TRBD1. Trimming at V came to 4 bases and at J to 4 bases, leaving 11 bases not matched to a gene. This CDR3 region has 18 residues. Germline V CDR1 and CDR2: MNHEY, SMNVEV (reference sequence). CDR3 loop: CASSYRRTGTGGTGELFF. The DNA of the CDR3 is TGTGCCAGCAGTTACCGCCGCACCGGGACAGGGGGCACCGGGGAGCTGTTTTTT.

The rearrangement uses TRBV7-8 and TRBJ2-1; TRBD2 matches at 12 bases. The germline gives CDR1 SGHVS, CDR2 FQNEAQ. Unmatched junction bases numbered 5, after V lost 6 bases and J lost 8 bases. The CDR3 loop spans 14 amino acids. The CDR3 DNA is TGTGCCAGCAGTCCTAGCGGGGGGGCCGATGAGCAGTTCTTC. This encodes CASSPSGGADEQFF.

This clone was observed once. The gene calls are TRBV7-2 and TRBJ2-3; 12 positions match TRBD2. V trimming: 5 bases; J trimming: 7 bases; junction bases outside the gene matches: 7. The CDR3 contains 15 residues. Germline V lookup: CDR1 SGHTA, CDR2 FQGNSA. The CDR3: CASSNLAGGQYTQYF. In DNA form, the CDR3 reads TGTGCCAGCAGCAATCTAGCGGGGGGGCAATATACGCAGTATTTT.

This clone was seen once. This sequence joins TRBV18 and TRBJ2-7; TRBD1 is a possible D gene (8 bases). This CDR3 contains 14 residues. Germline CDR1 is KGHSH and CDR2 is LQKENI. V gave up 5 bases and J gave up 2 bases, with 13 bases separating them. As DNA, the CDR3 is TGTGCCAGCTCAAGCGGGACAGGTACCTACGAGCAGTACTTC. Its protein product is CASSSGTGTYEQYF. The full variable domain, its missing parts supplied by reference TRBV18 and TRBJ2-7, is NAGVMQNPRHLVRRRGQEARLRCSPMKGHSHVYWYRQLPEEGLKFMVYLQKENIIDESGMPKERFSAEFPKEGPSILRIQQVVRGDSAAYFCASSSGTGTYEQYFGPGTRLTVT.

V and J are TRBV29-1 and TRBJ1-3; the D gene is possibly TRBD1 (5 bases). Germline V gene data show CDR1 as SQVTM and CDR2 as ANQGSEA. The V and J ends lost 6 bases and 3 bases respectively, with 12 bases between them. The CDR3 is 13 residues long. The CDR3 is CSVHDRGGNTIYF. CDR3 DNA: TGCAGCGTCCACGACAGAGGTGGAAACACCATATATTTT.